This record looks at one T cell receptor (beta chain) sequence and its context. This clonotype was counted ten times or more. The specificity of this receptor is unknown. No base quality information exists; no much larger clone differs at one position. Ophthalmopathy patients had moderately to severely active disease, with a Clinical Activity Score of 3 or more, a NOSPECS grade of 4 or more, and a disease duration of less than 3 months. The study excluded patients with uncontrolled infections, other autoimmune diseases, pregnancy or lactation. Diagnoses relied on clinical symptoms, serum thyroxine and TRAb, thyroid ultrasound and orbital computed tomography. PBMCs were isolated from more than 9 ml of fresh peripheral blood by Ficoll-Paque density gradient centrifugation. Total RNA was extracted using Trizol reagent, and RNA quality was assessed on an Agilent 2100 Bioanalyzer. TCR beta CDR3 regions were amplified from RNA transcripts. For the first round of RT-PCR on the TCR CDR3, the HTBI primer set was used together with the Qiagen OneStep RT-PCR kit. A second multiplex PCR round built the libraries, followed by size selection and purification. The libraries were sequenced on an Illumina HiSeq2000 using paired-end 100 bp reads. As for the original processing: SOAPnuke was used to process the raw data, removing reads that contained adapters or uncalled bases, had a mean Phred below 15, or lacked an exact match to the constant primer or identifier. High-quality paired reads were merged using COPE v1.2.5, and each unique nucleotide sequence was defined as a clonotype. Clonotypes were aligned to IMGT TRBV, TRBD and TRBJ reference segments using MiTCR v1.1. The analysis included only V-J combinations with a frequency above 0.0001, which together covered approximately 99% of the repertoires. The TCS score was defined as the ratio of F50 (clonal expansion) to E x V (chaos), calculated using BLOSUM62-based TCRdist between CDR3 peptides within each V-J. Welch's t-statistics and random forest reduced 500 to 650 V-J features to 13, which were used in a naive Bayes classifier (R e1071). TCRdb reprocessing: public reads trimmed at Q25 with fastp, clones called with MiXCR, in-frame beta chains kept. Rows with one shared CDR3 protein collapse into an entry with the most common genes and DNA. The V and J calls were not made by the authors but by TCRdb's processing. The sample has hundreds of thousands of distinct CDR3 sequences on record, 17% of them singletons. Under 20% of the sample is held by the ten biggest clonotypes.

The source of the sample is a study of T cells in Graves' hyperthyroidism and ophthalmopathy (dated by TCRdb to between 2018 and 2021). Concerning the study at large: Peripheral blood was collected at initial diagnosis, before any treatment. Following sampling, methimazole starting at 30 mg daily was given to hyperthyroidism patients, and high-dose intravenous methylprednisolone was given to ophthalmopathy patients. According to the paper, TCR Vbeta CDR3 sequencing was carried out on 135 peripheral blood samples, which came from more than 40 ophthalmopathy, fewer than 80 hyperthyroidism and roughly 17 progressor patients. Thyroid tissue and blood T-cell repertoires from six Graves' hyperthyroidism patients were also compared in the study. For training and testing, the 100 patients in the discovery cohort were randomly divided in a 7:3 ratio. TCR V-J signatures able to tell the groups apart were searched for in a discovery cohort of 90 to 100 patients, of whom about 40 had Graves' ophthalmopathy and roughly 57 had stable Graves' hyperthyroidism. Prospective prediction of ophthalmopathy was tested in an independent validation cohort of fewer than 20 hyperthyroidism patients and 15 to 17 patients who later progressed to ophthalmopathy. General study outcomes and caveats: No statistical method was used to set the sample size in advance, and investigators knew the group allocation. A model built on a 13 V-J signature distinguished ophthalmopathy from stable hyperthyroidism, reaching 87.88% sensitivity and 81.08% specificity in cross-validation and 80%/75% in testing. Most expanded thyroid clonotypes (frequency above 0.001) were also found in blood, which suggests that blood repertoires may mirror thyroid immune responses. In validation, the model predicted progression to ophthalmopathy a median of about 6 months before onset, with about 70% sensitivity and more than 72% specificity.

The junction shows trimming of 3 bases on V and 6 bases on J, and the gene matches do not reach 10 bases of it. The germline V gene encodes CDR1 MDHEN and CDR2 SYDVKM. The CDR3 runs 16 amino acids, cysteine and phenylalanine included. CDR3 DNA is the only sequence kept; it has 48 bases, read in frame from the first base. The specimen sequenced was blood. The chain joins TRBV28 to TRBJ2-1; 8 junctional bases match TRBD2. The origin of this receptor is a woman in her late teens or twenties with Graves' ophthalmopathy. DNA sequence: TGTGCCAGCAGTTTTAGCGAGACTAGCGAGGGCAATGAGCAGTTCTTC. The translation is CASSFSETSEGNEQFF.